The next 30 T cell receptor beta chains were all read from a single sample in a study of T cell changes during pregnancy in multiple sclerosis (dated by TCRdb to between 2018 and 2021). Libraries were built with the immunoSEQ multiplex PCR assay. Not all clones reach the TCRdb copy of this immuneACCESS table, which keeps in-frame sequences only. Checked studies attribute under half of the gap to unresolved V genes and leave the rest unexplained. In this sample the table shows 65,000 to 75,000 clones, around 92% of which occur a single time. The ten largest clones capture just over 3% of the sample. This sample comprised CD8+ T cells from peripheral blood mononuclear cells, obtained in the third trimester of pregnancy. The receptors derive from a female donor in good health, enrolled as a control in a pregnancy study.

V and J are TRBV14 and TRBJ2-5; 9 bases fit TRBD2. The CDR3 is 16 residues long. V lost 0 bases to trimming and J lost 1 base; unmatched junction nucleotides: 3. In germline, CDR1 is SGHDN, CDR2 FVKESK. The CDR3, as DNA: TGTGCCAGCAGCCAAGAACCACTAGCGGGCCAAGAGACCCAGTACTTC. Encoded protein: CASSQEPLAGQETQYF. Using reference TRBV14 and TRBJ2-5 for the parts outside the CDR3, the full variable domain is EAGVTQFPSHSVIEKGQTVTLRCDPISGHDNLYWYRRVMGKEIKFLLHFVKESKQDESGMPNNRFLAERTGGTYSTLKVQPAELEDSGVYFCASSQEPLAGQETQYFGPGTRLLVL.

The CDR3 DNA reads TGTGCCAGCAGCCTCGGGACAGGGGACACTGAAGCTTTCTTT. Protein product: CASSLGTGDTEAFF. The J gene is TRBJ1-1, the V gene TRBV7-9; 10 bases match TRBD1. This CDR3 has 14 amino acids. With V trimmed by 5 bases and J by 3 bases, 3 bases remained unmatched. Germline values: CDR1 SEHNR, CDR2 FQNEAQ (reference sequence).

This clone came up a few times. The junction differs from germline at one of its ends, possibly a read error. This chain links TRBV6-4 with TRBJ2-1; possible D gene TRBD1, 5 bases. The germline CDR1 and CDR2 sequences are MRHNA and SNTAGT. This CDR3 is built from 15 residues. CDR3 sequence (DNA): TGTGCCAGCAGCGACTTAGGGCAGGGCCACAATGAGCAGTTCTTC. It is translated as CASSDLGQGHNEQFF.

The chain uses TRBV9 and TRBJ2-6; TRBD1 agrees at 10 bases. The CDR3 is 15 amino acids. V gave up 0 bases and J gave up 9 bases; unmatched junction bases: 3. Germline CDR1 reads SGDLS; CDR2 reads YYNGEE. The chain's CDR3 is CASSVGQGAGNVLTF. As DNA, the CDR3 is TGTGCCAGCAGCGTAGGACAGGGGGCTGGCAACGTCCTGACTTTC.

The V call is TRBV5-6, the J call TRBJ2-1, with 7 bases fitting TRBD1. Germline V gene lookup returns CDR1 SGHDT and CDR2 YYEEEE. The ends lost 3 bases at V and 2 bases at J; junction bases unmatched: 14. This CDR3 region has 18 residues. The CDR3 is CASSSASTGRGPYNEQFF. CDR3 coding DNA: TGTGCCAGCAGCTCCGCCTCGACAGGGAGAGGGCCCTACAATGAGCAGTTCTTC.

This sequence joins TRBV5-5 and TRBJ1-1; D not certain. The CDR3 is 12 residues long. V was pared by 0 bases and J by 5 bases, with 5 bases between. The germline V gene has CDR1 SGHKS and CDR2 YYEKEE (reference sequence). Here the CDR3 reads CASSLDRTEAFF. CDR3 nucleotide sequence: TGTGCCAGCAGCTTGGACCGGACTGAAGCTTTCTTT. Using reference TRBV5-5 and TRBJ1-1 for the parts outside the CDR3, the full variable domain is DAGVTQSPTHLIKTRGQQVTLRCSPISGHKSVSWYQQVLGQGPQFIFQYYEKEERGRGNFPDRFSARQFPNYSSELNVNALLLGDSALYLCASSLDRTEAFFGQGTRLTVV.

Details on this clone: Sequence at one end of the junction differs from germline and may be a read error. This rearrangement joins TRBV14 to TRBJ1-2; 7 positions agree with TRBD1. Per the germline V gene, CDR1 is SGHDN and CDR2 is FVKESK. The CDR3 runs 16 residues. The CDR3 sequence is CASSQTSTGYDYGSTF. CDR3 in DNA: TGTGCCAGCAGCCAAACGTCGACAGGGTACGACTATGGCTCCACCTTC.

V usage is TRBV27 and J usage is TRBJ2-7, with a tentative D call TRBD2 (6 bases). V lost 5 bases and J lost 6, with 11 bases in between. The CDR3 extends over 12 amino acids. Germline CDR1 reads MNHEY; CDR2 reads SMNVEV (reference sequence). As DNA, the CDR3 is TGTGCCAGCAGTGGGACTGGCGGCGAGCAGTACTTC. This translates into CASSGTGGEQYF.

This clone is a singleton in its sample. This CDR3 is CASSIWTGNTEAFF. In DNA, the CDR3 is TGTGCCAGTAGTATTTGGACAGGGAACACTGAAGCTTTCTTT. The V call is TRBV19, the J call TRBJ1-1; TRBD1 agrees at 7 bases. The J segment lost 1 base and the V segment lost 3 bases, leaving 2 bases of the junction unmatched. Germline V CDR1 and CDR2: LNHDA, SQIVND (reference sequence). The CDR3 sequence is 14 residues long. Supplemented by reference TRBV19 and TRBJ1-1, the full variable domain reads DGGITQSPKYLFRKEGQNVTLSCEQNLNHDAMYWYRQDPGQGLRLIYYSQIVNDFQKGDIAEGYSVSREKKESFPLTVTSAQKNPTAFYLCASSIWTGNTEAFFGQGTRLTVV.

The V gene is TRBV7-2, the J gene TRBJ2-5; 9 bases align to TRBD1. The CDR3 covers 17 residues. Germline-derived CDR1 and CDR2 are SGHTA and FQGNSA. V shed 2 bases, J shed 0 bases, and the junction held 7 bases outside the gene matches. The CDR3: CASSLLQGAINQETQYF. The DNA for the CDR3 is TGTGCCAGCAGCTTACTACAGGGGGCGATAAACCAAGAGACCCAGTACTTC.

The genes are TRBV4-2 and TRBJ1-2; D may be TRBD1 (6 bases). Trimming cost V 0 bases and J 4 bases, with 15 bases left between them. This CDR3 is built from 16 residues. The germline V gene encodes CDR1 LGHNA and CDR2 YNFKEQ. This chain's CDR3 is CASSQDTRQETYGYTF. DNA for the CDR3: TGTGCCAGCAGCCAAGATACGAGACAGGAGACCTATGGCTACACCTTC.

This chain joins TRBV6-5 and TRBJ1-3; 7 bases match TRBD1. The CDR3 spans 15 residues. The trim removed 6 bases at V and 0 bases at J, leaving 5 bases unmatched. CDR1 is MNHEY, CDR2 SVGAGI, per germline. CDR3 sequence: CASSLGTASGNTIYF. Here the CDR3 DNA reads TGTGCCAGCAGCCTAGGGACAGCCTCTGGAAACACCATATATTTT.

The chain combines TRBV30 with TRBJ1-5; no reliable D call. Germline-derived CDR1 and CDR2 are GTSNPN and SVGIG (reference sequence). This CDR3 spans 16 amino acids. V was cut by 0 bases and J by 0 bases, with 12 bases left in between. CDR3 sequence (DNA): TGTGCCTGGAGTGTAGAAACAGATAATAGCAATCAGCCCCAGCATTTT. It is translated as CAWSVETDNSNQPQHF.

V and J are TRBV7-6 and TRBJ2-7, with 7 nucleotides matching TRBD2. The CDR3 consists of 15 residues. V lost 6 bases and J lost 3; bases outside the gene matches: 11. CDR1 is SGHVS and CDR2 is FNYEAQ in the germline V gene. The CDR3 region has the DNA TGTGCCAGCAGTGAGGGCGGGGGACTTAGCTACGAGCAGTACTTC. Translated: CASSEGGGLSYEQYF.

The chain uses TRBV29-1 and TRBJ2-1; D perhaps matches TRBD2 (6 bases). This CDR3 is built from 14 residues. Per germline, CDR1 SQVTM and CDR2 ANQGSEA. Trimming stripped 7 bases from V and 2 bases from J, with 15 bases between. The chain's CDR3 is CSGGGIAPYNEQFF. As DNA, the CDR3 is TGCAGCGGTGGCGGGATAGCGCCCTACAATGAGCAGTTCTTC.

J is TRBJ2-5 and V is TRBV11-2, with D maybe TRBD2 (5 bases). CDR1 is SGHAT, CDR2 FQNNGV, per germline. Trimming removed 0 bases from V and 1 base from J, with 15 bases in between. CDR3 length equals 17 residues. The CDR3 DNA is TGTGCCAGCAGCTTAGAACGATTCGGGAATTCCCAAGAGACCCAGTACTTC. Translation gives CASSLERFGNSQETQYF.

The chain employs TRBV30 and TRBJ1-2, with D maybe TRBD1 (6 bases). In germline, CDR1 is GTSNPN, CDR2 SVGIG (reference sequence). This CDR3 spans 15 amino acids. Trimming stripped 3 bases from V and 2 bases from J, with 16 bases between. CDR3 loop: CAWRVHEGVNYGYTF. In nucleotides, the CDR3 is TGTGCCTGGAGGGTCCACGAGGGGGTAAACTATGGCTACACCTTC.

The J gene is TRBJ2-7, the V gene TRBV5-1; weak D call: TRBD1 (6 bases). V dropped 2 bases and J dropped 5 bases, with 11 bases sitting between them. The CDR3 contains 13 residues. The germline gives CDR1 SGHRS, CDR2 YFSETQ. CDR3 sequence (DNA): TGCGCCAGCAGCTTCTCAGGGGTCGACGAGCAGTACTTC. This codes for CASSFSGVDEQYF. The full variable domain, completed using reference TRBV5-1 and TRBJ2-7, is KAGVTQTPRYLIKTRGQQVTLSCSPISGHRSVSWYQQTPGQGLQFLFEYFSETQRNKGNFPGRFSGRQFSNSRSEMNVSTLELGDSALYLCASSFSGVDEQYFGPGTRLTVT.

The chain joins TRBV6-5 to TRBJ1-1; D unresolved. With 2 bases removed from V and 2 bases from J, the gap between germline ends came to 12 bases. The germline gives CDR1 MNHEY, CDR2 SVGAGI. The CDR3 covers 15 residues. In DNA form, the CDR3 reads TGTGCCAGCAGTTACGACGACGGCGGTAACACTGAAGCTTTCTTT. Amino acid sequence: CASSYDDGGNTEAFF.

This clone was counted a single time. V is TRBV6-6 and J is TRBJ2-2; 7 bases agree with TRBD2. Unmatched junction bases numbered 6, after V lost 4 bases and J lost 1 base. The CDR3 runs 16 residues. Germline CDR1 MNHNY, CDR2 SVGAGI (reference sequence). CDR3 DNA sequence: TGTGCCAGCAGTTTCCCCCGCGGGGGGAACACCGGGGAGCTGTTTTTT. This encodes CASSFPRGGNTGELFF.

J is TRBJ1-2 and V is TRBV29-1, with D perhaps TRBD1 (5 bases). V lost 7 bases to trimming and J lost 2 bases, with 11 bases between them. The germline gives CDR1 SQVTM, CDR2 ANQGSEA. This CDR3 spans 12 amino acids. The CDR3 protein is CSAVTENYGYTF. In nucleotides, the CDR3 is TGCAGCGCGGTGACAGAGAACTATGGCTACACCTTC.

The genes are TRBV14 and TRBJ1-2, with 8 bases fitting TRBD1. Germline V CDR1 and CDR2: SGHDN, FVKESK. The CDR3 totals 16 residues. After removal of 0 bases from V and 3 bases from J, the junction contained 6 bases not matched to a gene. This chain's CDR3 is CASSQEALQGDYGYTF. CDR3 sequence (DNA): TGTGCCAGCAGCCAAGAAGCCCTACAGGGGGACTATGGCTACACCTTC. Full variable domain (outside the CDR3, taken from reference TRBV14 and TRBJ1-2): EAGVTQFPSHSVIEKGQTVTLRCDPISGHDNLYWYRRVMGKEIKFLLHFVKESKQDESGMPNNRFLAERTGGTYSTLKVQPAELEDSGVYFCASSQEALQGDYGYTFGSGTRLTVV.

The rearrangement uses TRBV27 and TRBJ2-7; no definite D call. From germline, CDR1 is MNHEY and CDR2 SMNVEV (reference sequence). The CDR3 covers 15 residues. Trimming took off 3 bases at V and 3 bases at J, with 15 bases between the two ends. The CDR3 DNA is TGTGCCAGCAGTTTGGGCCGCCGCGAATACTACGAGCAGTACTTC. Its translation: CASSLGRREYYEQYF.

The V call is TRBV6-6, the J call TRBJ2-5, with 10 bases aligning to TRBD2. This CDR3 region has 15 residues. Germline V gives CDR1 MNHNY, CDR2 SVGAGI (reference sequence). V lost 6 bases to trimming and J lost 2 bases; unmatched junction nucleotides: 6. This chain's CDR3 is CASRTLAGPQETQYF. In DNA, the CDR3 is TGTGCCAGCAGAACACTAGCGGGGCCGCAAGAGACCCAGTACTTC.

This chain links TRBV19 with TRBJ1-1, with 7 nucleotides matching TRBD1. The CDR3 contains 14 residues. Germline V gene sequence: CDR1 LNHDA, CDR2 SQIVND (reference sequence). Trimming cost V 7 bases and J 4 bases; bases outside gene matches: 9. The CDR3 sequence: CASTTIGGVTEAFF. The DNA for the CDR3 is TGTGCCAGTACCACCATAGGGGGCGTCACTGAAGCTTTCTTT.

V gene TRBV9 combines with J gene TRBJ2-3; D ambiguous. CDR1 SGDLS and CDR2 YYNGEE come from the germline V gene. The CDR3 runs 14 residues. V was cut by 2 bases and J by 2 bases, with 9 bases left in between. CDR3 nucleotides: TGTGCCAGCAGCGTCGCACAGATCACAGATACGCAGTATTTT. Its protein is CASSVAQITDTQYF.

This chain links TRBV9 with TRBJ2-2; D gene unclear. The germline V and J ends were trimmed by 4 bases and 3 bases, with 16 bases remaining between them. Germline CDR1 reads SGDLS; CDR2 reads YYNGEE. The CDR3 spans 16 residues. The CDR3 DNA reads TGTGCCAGCAGCCCACTTTACAGCCGCGACACCGGGGAGCTGTTTTTT. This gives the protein CASSPLYSRDTGELFF.

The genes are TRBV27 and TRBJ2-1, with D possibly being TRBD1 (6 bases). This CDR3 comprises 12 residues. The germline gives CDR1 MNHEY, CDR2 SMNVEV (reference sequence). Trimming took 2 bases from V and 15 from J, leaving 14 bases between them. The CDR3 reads CASSLVQGRPFF. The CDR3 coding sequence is TGTGCCAGCAGTTTAGTACAGGGAAGACCGTTCTTC.

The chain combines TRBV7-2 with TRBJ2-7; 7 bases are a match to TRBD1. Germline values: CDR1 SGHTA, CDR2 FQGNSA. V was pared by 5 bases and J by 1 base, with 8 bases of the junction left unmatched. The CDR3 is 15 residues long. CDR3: CASSDSGQKSYEQYF. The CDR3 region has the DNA TGTGCCAGCAGCGACTCGGGACAGAAGTCCTACGAGCAGTACTTC.

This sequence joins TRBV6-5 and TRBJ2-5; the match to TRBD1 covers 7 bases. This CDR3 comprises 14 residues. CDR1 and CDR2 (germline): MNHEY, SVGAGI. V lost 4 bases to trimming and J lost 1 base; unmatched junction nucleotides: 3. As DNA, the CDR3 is TGTGCCAGCAGTTTTGGGGACAGCCAAGAGACCCAGTACTTC. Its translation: CASSFGDSQETQYF.